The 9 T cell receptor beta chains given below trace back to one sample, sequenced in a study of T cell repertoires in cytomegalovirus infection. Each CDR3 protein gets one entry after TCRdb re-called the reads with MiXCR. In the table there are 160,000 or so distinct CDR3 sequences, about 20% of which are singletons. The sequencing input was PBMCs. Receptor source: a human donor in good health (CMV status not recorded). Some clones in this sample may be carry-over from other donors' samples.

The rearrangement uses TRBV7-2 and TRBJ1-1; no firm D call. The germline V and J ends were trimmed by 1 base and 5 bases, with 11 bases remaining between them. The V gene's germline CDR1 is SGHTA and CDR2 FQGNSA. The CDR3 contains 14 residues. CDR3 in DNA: TGTGCCAGCAGCTTAGGTCCGGGTGAGACTGAAGCTTTCTTT. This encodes CASSLGPGETEAFF.

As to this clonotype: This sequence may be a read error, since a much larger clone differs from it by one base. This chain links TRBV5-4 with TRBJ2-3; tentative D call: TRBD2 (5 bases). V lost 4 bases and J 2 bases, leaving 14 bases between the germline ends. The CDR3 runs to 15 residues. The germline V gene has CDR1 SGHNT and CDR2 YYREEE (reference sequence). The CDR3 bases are TGTGCCAGCAGCGTCGGGAAAGAGATCACAGATACGCAGTATTTT. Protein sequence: CASSVGKEITDTQYF. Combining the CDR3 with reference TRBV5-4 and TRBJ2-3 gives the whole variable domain ETGVTQSPTHLIKTRGQQVTLRCSSQSGHNTVSWYQQALGQGPQFIFQYYREEENGRGNFPPRFSGLQFPNYSSELNVNALELDDSALYLCASSVGKEITDTQYFGPGTRLTVL.

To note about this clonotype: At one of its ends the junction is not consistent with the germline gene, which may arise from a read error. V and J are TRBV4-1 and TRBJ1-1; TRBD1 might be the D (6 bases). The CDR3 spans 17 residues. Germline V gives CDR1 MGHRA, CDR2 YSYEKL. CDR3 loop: CASNQAVGHLINTEAFF. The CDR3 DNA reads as TGCGCCAGCAACCAAGCTGTGGGACACCTCATTAACACTGAAGCTTTCTTT.

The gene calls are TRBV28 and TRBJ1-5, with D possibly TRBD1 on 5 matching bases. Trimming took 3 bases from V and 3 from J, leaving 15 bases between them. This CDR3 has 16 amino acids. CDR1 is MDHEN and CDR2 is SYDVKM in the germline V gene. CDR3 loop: CASSFPGAALNQPQHF. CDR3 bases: TGTGCCAGCAGTTTTCCCGGGGCGGCTCTCAATCAGCCCCAGCATTTT.

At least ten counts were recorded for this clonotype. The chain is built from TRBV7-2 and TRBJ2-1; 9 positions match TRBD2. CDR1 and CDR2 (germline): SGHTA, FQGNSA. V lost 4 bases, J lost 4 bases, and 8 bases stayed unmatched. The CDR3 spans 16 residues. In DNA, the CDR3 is TGTGCCAGCAGCTCTCAGGGACTAGCCAGATACAATGAGCAGTTCTTC. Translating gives CASSSQGLARYNEQFF.

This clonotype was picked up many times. CDR3 amino acids: CASSLGGQGAHEQFF. CDR3 nucleotide sequence: TGTGCCAGCAGCTTAGGGGGACAGGGGGCCCATGAGCAGTTCTTC. The V call is TRBV7-8, the J call TRBJ2-1; TRBD1 agrees at 12 bases. Germline V gene data show CDR1 as SGHVS and CDR2 as FQNEAQ. CDR3 size: 15 residues. The ends lost 1 base at V and 8 bases at J; junction bases unmatched: 3.

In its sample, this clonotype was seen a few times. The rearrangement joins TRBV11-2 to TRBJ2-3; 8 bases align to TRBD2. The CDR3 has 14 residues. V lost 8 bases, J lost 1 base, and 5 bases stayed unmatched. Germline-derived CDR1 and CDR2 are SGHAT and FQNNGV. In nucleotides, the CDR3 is TGTGCCAGCGGATCAGCGGGGGGCACAGATACGCAGTATTTT. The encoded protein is CASGSAGGTDTQYF.

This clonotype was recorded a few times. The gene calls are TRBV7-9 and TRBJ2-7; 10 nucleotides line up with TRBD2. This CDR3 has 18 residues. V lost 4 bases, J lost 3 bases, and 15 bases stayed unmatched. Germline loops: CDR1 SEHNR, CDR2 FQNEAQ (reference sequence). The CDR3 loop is CASSSRLTSGKNNYEQYF. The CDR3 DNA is TGTGCCAGCAGCTCCCGTCTAACTAGCGGGAAAAACAACTACGAGCAGTACTTC.

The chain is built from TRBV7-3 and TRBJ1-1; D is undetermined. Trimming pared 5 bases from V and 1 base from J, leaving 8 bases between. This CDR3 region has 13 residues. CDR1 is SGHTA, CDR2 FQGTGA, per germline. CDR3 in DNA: TGTGCCAGCAGCCACGCGCAGAACACTGAAGCTTTCTTT. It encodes CASSHAQNTEAFF.